This T cell receptor (beta chain) appears in the sequencing data of a study of blood T cell repertoires in COVID-19. The overall study: From the United States, Italy and Spain came samples of acute and convalescent COVID-19. Nucleic acid was either cDNA or gDNA, and it came from T cells, B-cell-depleted T cells, or PBMCs.

Original methodology: Reference gene primer amplification yielded estimated nucleated cell counts. Generated by immunoSEQ multiplex PCR, the TCRdb table keeps only in-frame clones and is missing some. V and J calls plus clone size are reproduced from that table; the DNA served to infer D and trimming. The top ten clones hold about 6% of a sample with approximately 31,000 clones, approximately 86% of them seen once. CDR1 is KGHSH, CDR2 LQKENI, per germline. The CDR3 is 13 residues long. The germline V and J ends were trimmed by 4 bases and 5 bases, with 11 bases remaining between them. Sequencing input: peripheral blood. This TCR was recovered from a woman over 75 with active or convalescent COVID-19. V usage is TRBV18 and J usage is TRBJ2-5; no firm D call. In DNA form, the CDR3 reads TGTGCCAGCTCACTCCTCCAAAGCGAGACCCAGTACTTC. Protein sequence: CASSLLQSETQYF.